A single sample is the source of the 10 T cell receptor beta chains below, sequenced in a study of beta chain features in type 1 diabetes. Since all of the isolated RNA was reverse transcribed, expressed TCRB transcripts were what got sequenced. Repertoires were generated with immunoSEQ multiplex PCR, while TCRdb's copy carries only in-frame clones and drops some. The repertoire consists of under 400,000 clones, with roughly 13% occurring once and the leading ten covering more than 0.015%. The sequencing input was naive CD4+ T cells from blood. The receptors derive from a young man in good health.

The chain is built from TRBV15 and TRBJ2-1; the match to TRBD2 covers 10 bases. In germline, CDR1 is LNHNV, CDR2 YYDKDF (reference sequence). This CDR3 comprises 16 residues. V lost 2 bases to trimming and J lost 2 bases; unmatched junction nucleotides: 3. Here the CDR3 DNA reads TGTGCCACCAGCAGAAGCACTAGCGGGACCTACAATGAGCAGTTCTTC. It codes for CATSRSTSGTYNEQFF. Combining the CDR3 with reference TRBV15 and TRBJ2-1 gives the whole variable domain DAMVIQNPRYQVTQFGKPVTLSCSQTLNHNVMYWYQQKSSQAPKLLFHYYDKDFNNEADTPDNFQSRRPNTSFCFLDIRSPGLGDTAMYLCATSRSTSGTYNEQFFGPGTRLTVL.

This clone has only a few counts. This chain uses TRBV7-3 with TRBJ1-2; no clear D gene. Germline V CDR1 and CDR2: SGHTA, FQGTGA. V lost 5 bases and J lost 5, with 18 bases in between. The CDR3 sequence is 15 residues long. CDR3 amino acids: CASSAPESGEYGYTF. DNA for the CDR3: TGTGCCAGCAGCGCCCCGGAATCCGGAGAGTATGGCTACACCTTC.

The CDR3 nucleotides are TGTGCCAGCAGTGCGGGGCTCTCCTACAATGAGCAGTTCTTC. It specifies CASSAGLSYNEQFF. This chain uses TRBV27 with TRBJ2-1; perhaps TRBD2 as D (6 bases). The V end was cut by 5 bases, the J end by 0 bases, with 8 bases between. The germline V gene has CDR1 MNHEY and CDR2 SMNVEV (reference sequence). The CDR3 consists of 14 residues.

V gene TRBV28 combines with J gene TRBJ2-1, with D uncertain. Per germline, CDR1 MDHEN and CDR2 SYDVKM. The CDR3 has 15 amino acids. V lost 8 bases and J 0 bases, leaving 14 bases between the germline ends. The CDR3, as DNA: TGTGCCAGCTCCCGAGGCGGTAGCTCCTACAATGAGCAGTTCTTC. Protein product: CASSRGGSSYNEQFF.

V gene TRBV15 combines with J gene TRBJ2-1; TRBD2 matches 7 bases. V shed 7 bases and J 10 bases; nucleotides not matched to a gene: 10. Germline values: CDR1 LNHNV, CDR2 YYDKDF (reference sequence). There are 13 residues in the CDR3. The CDR3 nucleotides read TGTGCCACCACCTGGCGGACTAGAGGGGAGCAGTTCTTC. This encodes CATTWRTRGEQFF.

This clone was found a few times. The chain couples TRBV4-3 to TRBJ1-4; TRBD1 matches 7 bases. The CDR3 consists of 16 residues. V dropped 6 bases and J dropped 7; count of bases not matched to a gene: 14. CDR1 LGHNA and CDR2 YSLEER come from the germline V gene. The CDR3 DNA follows: TGCGCCAGCAGTCGCAGCCGGGACAGACGGTTTGAAAAACTGTTTTTT. Protein: CASSRSRDRRFEKLFF.

This clone was seen only a few times. This chain links TRBV28 with TRBJ2-1; 7 bases map to TRBD1. Germline loops: CDR1 MDHEN, CDR2 SYDVKM. The junction had 10 bases not matched to a gene; V was cut back by 4 bases and J by 7 bases. CDR3 length equals 15 residues. The CDR3 DNA follows: TGTGCCAGCAGTTCCAACAGGGGCGCATGGAATGAGCAGTTCTTC. This gives the protein CASSSNRGAWNEQFF.

This clone was found a few times. The rearrangement joins TRBV18 to TRBJ2-2; D is uncertain. This CDR3 comprises 16 residues. V shed 3 bases and J shed 1 base, with 12 bases lying between them. In germline, CDR1 is KGHSH, CDR2 LQKENI. CDR3 loop: CASSPYNLGNTGELFF. The CDR3 DNA reads as TGTGCCAGCTCACCCTACAACCTAGGGAACACCGGGGAGCTGTTTTTT.

The chain combines TRBV5-1 with TRBJ1-1; D is possibly TRBD1 (5 bases). V was trimmed by 0 bases and J by 7 bases, leaving 13 bases between them. Germline values: CDR1 SGHRS, CDR2 YFSETQ. This CDR3 comprises 14 residues. The CDR3 here is CASSLEGGRGEAFF. DNA of the CDR3: TGCGCCAGCAGCTTGGAGGGTGGGAGGGGTGAAGCTTTCTTT.

V and J are TRBV4-3 and TRBJ2-7; no firm D call. Trimming pared 7 bases from V and 2 bases from J, leaving 3 bases between. Germline CDR1 is LGHNA and CDR2 is YSLEER. CDR3 length: 10 residues. This CDR3 is CASITYEQYF. CDR3 sequence (DNA): TGCGCCAGCATTACCTACGAGCAGTACTTC.